This is a list of T cell receptor beta chains from one sample in a study of blood T cell repertoires in COVID-19. Assay: immunoSEQ multiplex PCR; the TCRdb copy retains only in-frame clones and omits some. The repertoire holds approximately 250,000 clones, with roughly 88% as singletons. Sequencing input: peripheral blood. Source of these receptors: a woman older than 75 with COVID-19, enrolled during active disease. Each CDR3 is given with its conserved first and last residue. Fields, in order: clone size, CDR3 length, V gene, J gene, D gene, CDR3 DNA, CDR3 protein. A D gene is named only where the DNA matches it firmly. Rows give clone size only sometimes, using once, few, many, or a class for an expanded clone.

NA	17	TRBV7-2	TRBJ2-2	TRBD2	TGTGCCAGCAGCCCTAGACTAGCGGGGACGAACACCGGGGAGCTGTTTTTT	CASSPRLAGTNTGELFF
NA	12	TRBV28	TRBJ2-3	NA	TGTGCCAGCAAGGAGGGCACAGATACGCAGTATTTT	CASKEGTDTQYF
NA	13	TRBV24-1	TRBJ2-1	TRBD1	TGTGCCACCAGTGATTTGTCCGGGACAGGGCTGTTCTTC	CATSDLSGTGLFF
many	11	TRBV12-3/TRBV12-4	TRBJ2-2	NA	TGTGCCAGCGTAGCCACCGGGGAGCTGTTTTTT	CASVATGELFF
NA	14	TRBV19	TRBJ1-3	TRBD1	TGTGCCAGTACTGTGGACAGGACTGGAAACACCATATATTTT	CASTVDRTGNTIYF
NA	14	TRBV5-1	TRBJ1-1	NA	TGCGCCAGCAGCAAGTTGGACAGCTACACTGAAGCTTTCTTT	CASSKLDSYTEAFF
few	15	TRBV7-8	TRBJ2-1	TRBD2	TGTGCCAGCAGCAGAACTAGCGGGGGGGCCGGTGAGCAGTTCTTC	CASSRTSGGAGEQFF
NA	13	TRBV11-2	TRBJ1-2	TRBD1	TGTGCCAGCAGCTCACAGACAGGGCTTGGCTACACCTTC	CASSSQTGLGYTF
NA	15	TRBV7-2	TRBJ2-5	NA	NA	CASSLSFGSGETQYF
NA	17	TRBV4-1	TRBJ2-3	TRBD2	TGCGCCAGCAGCCAAGCCGGACTAGCGGGGGGGATAGATACGCAGTATTTT	CASSQAGLAGGIDTQYF
NA	17	TRBV10-2	TRBJ1-4	TRBD1	TGCGCCAGCAGTACTAATGACCGGGACAGGGACCAGGGAAAACTGTTTTTT	CASSTNDRDRDQGKLFF
NA	15	TRBV6-5	TRBJ1-6	NA	TGTGCCAGCACCTCCCCGGGACTCGGAAATTCACCCCTCCACTTT	CASTSPGLGNSPLHF
NA	15	TRBV3-1/TRBV3-2	TRBJ1-2	TRBD1	TGTGCCAGCAGCCACTGGGGACAGGGGGCGGATGGCTACACCTTC	CASSHWGQGADGYTF
NA	14	TRBV19	TRBJ1-6	TRBD1	TGTGCCAGTAAAACCGACAGGGAAGGTTCACCCCTCCACTTT	CASKTDREGSPLHF
NA	15	TRBV7-2	TRBJ2-3	NA	TGTGCCAGCAGCTTAGGGTCGGTTGGACTAAATACGCAGTATTTT	CASSLGSVGLNTQYF
NA	17	TRBV2	TRBJ2-2	TRBD2	TGTGCCAGCAGCCCGAGGGCTAGCGGGGGGTTTTCCGGGGAGCTGTTTTTT	CASSPRASGGFSGELFF